This T cell receptor (beta chain) was identified in a study of cytomegalovirus exposure and HLA in healthy donors. The assay was immunoSEQ multiplex PCR, and TCRdb's table has in-frame clones only and misses some. Seen here are roughly 130,000 clones, 89% observed once, and the top ten hold about 10%. In germline, CDR1 is SGHRS, CDR2 YFSETQ. Trimming pared 8 bases from V and 8 bases from J, leaving 19 bases between. This CDR3 has 13 residues. General study results and limits: Associated with cytomegalovirus, according to the listing, were about 160 TCR beta chains. Despite most TCR sequences being rare, some public TCRs occurred in many donors.

As concerns this clone: The antigen remains unidentified.

The rearrangement uses TRBV5-1 and TRBJ1-1, with no clear D. The sample comprised PBMCs. The TCR comes from a woman aged 18-30 years in good health and CMV-seropositive. The CDR3 sequence is CASILKETGEAFF. In DNA form, the CDR3 reads TGCGCCAGTATATTGAAGGAGACGGGGGAAGCTTTCTTT.